The source of this T cell receptor (beta chain) is a study of T cells in women clearing cervical HPV infection. As for the study in general: Case blood drawn at lesion detection; control blood after infection cleared.

To note about this clone: Read data end 3 residues before the CDR3 end; the end is taken from the germline J gene.

V dropped 4 bases and J dropped 3 bases, with 12 bases sitting between them. Germline V gene sequence: CDR1 LGHDT, CDR2 YNNKEL (reference sequence). The CDR3 covers 14 residues. immunoSEQ multiplex PCR used an average of 1200 ng genomic DNA. Sequenced by immunoSEQ multiplex PCR; TCRdb stores in-frame clones only, minus some. The sample totals over 20,000 clones. Cervical HPV DNA detected by MY09/MY11 PCR, typed by dot-blot. Source material: blood buffy coat. V is TRBV3-1 (or the pseudogene TRBV3-2) and J is TRBJ1-1; D possibly corresponds to TRBD1 (5 bases). This TCR was recovered from a woman between 18 and 69 years old with a cervical HPV16 infection that either progressed to CIN3+ or cleared (not recorded which). The CDR3 is CASSPPGLDTEAFF. The DNA read from the CDR3 is TGTGCCAGCAGCCCCCCAGGGCTTGACACTGAA.